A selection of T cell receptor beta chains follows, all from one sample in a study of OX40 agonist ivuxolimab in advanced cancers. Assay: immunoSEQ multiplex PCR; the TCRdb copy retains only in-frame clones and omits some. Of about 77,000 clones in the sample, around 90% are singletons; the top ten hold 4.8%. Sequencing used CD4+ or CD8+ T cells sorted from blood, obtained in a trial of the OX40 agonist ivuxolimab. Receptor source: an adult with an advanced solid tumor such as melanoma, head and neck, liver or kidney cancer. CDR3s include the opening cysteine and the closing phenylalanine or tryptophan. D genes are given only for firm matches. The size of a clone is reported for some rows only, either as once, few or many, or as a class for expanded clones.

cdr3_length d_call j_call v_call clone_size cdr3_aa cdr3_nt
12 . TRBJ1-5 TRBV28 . CASSPEGQPQHF TGTGCCAGCAGTCCTGAGGGACAGCCCCAGCATTTT
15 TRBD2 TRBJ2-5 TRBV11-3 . CASSLTRTSAETQYF TGTGCCAGCAGCCTAACACGGACTAGCGCTGAGACCCAGTACTTC
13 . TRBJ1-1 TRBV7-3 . CASSLGAGTEAFF TGTGCCAGCAGCTTAGGGGCGGGCACTGAAGCTTTCTTT
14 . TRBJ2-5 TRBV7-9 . CASSLAMDQETQYF TGTGCCAGCAGCTTAGCGATGGATCAAGAGACCCAGTACTTC
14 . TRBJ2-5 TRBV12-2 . CASRLEGKTETQYF TGTGCAAGTCGCTTAGAGGGTAAGACAGAGACCCAGTACTTC
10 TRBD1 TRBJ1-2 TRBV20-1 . CSAGTGGYTF TGCAGTGCTGGGACAGGAGGCTACACCTTC
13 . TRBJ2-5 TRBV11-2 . CASSPEGWSTQYF TGTGCCAGCAGCCCAGAGGGGTGGTCGACCCAGTACTTC
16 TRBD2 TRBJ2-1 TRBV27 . CASSLMPGLAGSEQFF TGTGCCAGCAGTCTCATGCCGGGACTAGCGGGAAGTGAGCAGTTCTTC
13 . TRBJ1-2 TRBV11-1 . CASSLSASYGYTF TGTGCCAGCAGCTTATCAGCCAGCTATGGCTACACCTTC
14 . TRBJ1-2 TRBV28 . CASSSGSDNYGYTF TGTGCCAGCAGTTCCGGCTCAGATAACTATGGCTACACCTTC
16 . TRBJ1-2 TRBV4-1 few CASSQEAAGKSYGYTF TGCGCCAGCAGCCAAGAAGCGGCAGGGAAGAGCTATGGCTACACCTTC
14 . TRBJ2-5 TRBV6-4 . CASSEYSGIGTQYF TGTGCCAGCAGTGAATATTCAGGGATCGGGACCCAGTACTTC
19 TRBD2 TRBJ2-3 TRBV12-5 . CASGLDQVPGLAGGGGQYF TGTGCTAGTGGTTTGGACCAGGTTCCGGGACTAGCGGGAGGTGGTGGGCAGTATTTT
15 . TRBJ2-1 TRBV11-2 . CASSLVGGGLNEQFF TGTGCCAGCAGCTTAGTTGGGGGAGGCTTAAATGAGCAGTTCTTC
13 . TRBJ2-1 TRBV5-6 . CASSLVGPEEQFF TGTGCCAGCAGCTTGGTGGGTCCTGAGGAGCAGTTCTTC
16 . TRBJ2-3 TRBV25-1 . CASSEATGPGRDTQYF TGTGCCAGCAGTGAGGCGACGGGCCCGGGGCGTGATACGCAGTATTTT
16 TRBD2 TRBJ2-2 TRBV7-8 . CASSLVASGRFGELFF TGTGCCAGCAGCTTAGTGGCTAGCGGGAGGTTCGGGGAGCTGTTTTTT
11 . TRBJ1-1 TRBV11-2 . CASSPRTEAFF TGTGCCAGCAGCCCAAGAACTGAAGCTTTCTTT
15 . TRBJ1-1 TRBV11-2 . CASSPLWTGNTEAFF TGTGCCAGCAGCCCCCTCTGGACGGGGAACACTGAAGCTTTCTTT